This T cell receptor (beta chain) is from a study of T cells in narcolepsy. Whole-study results and caveats: HCRT-specific and TRIB2-specific autoreactive clonotypes appeared among same-patient CSF and blood CD4+ clonotypes.

Only in-frame clones appear in the TCRdb table, and some are missing; sequencing was by immunoSEQ multiplex PCR. This table holds roughly 20,000 clones, 80% to 85% found once. CDR1 MNHEY and CDR2 SVGAGI come from the germline V gene. The CDR3 spans 11 residues. Trimming took off 7 bases at V and 6 bases at J, with 9 bases between the two ends. On this clone itself: What it binds is not known.

This clonotype was sampled from a human donor in good health. The chain joins TRBV6-5 to TRBJ1-1; D remains ambiguous. Material for sequencing was memory (CD45RA-) CD4+ T cells from blood. CDR3 residues: CASKREAEAFF. As DNA, the CDR3 is TGTGCCAGCAAGAGGGAAGCTGAAGCTTTCTTT.